This record covers a single TCR beta chain. Its antigen remains unidentified. Assay used: immunoSEQ multiplex PCR; TCRdb lists only in-frame clones, some missing. The data show about 500,000 clones, about 88% seen once. These data are taken from a study of Ad26.COV2.S vaccination and SARS-CoV-2 variants. Whole-study context: Ad26.COV2.S given intramuscularly, once or twice 56 days apart. The study's findings and limits: Reported post-vaccination CD8+ and CD4+ T cell responses to spike showed substantial breadth. Across vaccine and placebo recipients, the breadth of non-spike TCRs was similar.

V was clipped by 3 bases and J by 4 bases; unmatched bases: 12. The CDR3 contains 19 residues. The germline V gene encodes CDR1 SGHDT and CDR2 YYEEEE. Stated treatment: about 20 received Ad26.COV2.S at low or high dose, single or two shots; 5 received placebo; per-sample allocation not given. Specimens were obtained on day 63 following the first vaccine or placebo injection. The clonotype was recovered from a person between 18 and 65 years old who received the Ad26.COV2.S COVID-19 vaccine or a placebo. The chain has TRBV5-6 and TRBJ2-1; 14 bases fit TRBD2. The source was peripheral blood, collected in a trial of Ad26.COV2.S vaccine versus placebo. The CDR3 loop is CASSSGTSGGAILYNEQFF. Here the CDR3 DNA reads TGTGCCAGCAGCTCCGGGACTAGCGGGGGAGCCATACTTTACAATGAGCAGTTCTTC.